A selection of T cell receptor beta chains follows, all from one sample in a study of identical twins. TCRdb redid the calling of the 5' RACE reads with MiXCR, one entry per CDR3 protein. The sample contains hundreds of thousands of distinct CDR3 sequences, 7.1% of which appear only once. This same sample was also taken into another study, of yellow fever vaccine responses in identical twins.

Specimen: PBMCs. These receptors all come from a woman between 18 and 29 years old in good health. CDR3s include the opening cysteine and the closing phenylalanine or tryptophan. The D gene is left open where the match is weak. Clone sizes are given selectively: once, few, many, or a class where the clone is expanded.

>many|-|TRBV11-2|12|TRBJ2-1
CASRAGLNEQFF
TGTGCCAGCAGGGCCGGCCTTAATGAGCAGTTCTTC
>-|-|TRBV24-1|15|TRBJ2-1
CATSVARDSYNEQFF
TGTGCCACCAGTGTCGCGAGAGACTCCTACAATGAGCAGTTCTTC
>many|TRBD2|TRBV6-5|16|TRBJ2-1
CASSYAAGGPGNEQFF
TGTGCCAGCAGTTACGCGGCGGGAGGGCCGGGCAATGAGCAGTTCTTC
>many|TRBD2|TRBV29-1|15|TRBJ2-1
CSVERPGGLYNEQFF
TGCAGCGTTGAACGCCCGGGGGGGCTTTACAATGAGCAGTTCTTC
>many|TRBD1|TRBV3-1|14|TRBJ1-1
CASSQGAANTEAFF
TGTGCCAGCAGTCAGGGGGCGGCGAACACTGAAGCTTTCTTT
>few|-|TRBV28|13|TRBJ2-1
CASTDLLRNEQFF
TGTGCCAGCACTGATCTGCTCCGCAATGAGCAGTTCTTC
>few|TRBD1|TRBV3-1|12|TRBJ1-1
CASSLRTGIAFF
TGTGCCAGCAGCCTACGGACAGGGATTGCTTTCTTT
>many|TRBD2|TRBV7-9|16|TRBJ2-3
CASSLARGLPTDTQYF
TGTGCCAGCAGCTTAGCGCGGGGACTACCCACAGATACGCAGTATTTT
>many|TRBD1|TRBV29-1|14|TRBJ1-1
CSVDRVGMNTEAFF
TGCAGCGTAGACAGGGTTGGAATGAACACTGAAGCTTTCTTT
>many|-|TRBV5-1|15|TRBJ2-2
CAMYDPAMITGELFF
TGCGCCATGTATGACCCAGCTATGATCACCGGGGAGCTGTTTTTT
>-|TRBD1|TRBV27|14|TRBJ2-3
CASSLIQGADTQYF
TGTGCCAGCAGTTTAATCCAGGGGGCAGATACGCAGTATTTT
>-|-|TRBV20-1|14|TRBJ1-6
CSARAGQENSPLHF
TGCAGTGCTAGAGCAGGGCAAGAGAATTCACCCCTCCACTTT
>-|-|TRBV6-1|14|TRBJ2-5
CASSEAPGDETQYF
TGTGCCAGCAGTGAAGCTCCCGGGGATGAGACCCAGTACTTC
>few|TRBD2|TRBV15|15|TRBJ2-5
CATSRGTSDQETQYF
TGTGCCACCAGCAGAGGGACTAGCGACCAAGAGACCCAGTACTTC
>few|TRBD2|TRBV7-2|16|TRBJ2-2
CASSRVAGSNTGELFF
TGTGCCAGCAGCCGAGTAGCGGGGTCGAACACCGGGGAGCTGTTTTTT
>-|TRBD1|TRBV28|15|TRBJ2-2
CASSFRRGLTGELFF
TGTGCCAGCAGTTTTCGAAGGGGGCTAACCGGGGAGCTGTTTTTT
>-|TRBD2|TRBV7-9|17|TRBJ2-7
CASSLELSGSFPYEQYF
TGTGCCAGCAGCTTAGAACTTAGCGGGAGTTTTCCCTACGAGCAGTACTTC
>-|TRBD2|TRBV5-5|15|TRBJ2-3
CASSPGGESTDTQYF
TGTGCCAGCAGCCCGGGGGGAGAGAGCACAGATACGCAGTATTTT
>many|TRBD1|TRBV29-1|14|TRBJ2-7
CSVRTGTGVYEQYF
TGCAGCGTTCGGACCGGGACAGGGGTTTACGAGCAGTACTTC
>few|-|TRBV20-1|13|TRBJ1-6
CSASWRTNSPLHF
TGCAGTGCTAGTTGGAGGACTAATTCACCCCTCCACTTT
>-|TRBD2|TRBV3-1|17|TRBJ2-5
CASSQGDRLAGEETQYF
TGTGCCAGCAGCCAAGGCGACAGACTAGCGGGAGAAGAGACCCAGTACTTC
>few|-|TRBV15|16|TRBJ2-2
CATSRTGLGGAGELFF
TGTGCCACCAGCAGAACAGGGCTTGGTGGGGCCGGGGAGCTGTTTTTT
>-|TRBD2|TRBV20-1|15|TRBJ2-3
CSAMGLAGPVGTQYF
TGCAGTGCTATGGGACTAGCGGGCCCCGTGGGTACGCAGTATTTT
>many|TRBD2|TRBV7-9|17|TRBJ2-3
CASSSPKTSGGRDTQYF
TGTGCCAGCAGCTCCCCCAAGACTAGCGGGGGTAGAGATACGCAGTATTTT